The 10 T cell receptor beta chains listed next were all sequenced from one sample in a study of CD4+ T cells in melanoma. TCRdb keeps only in-frame clones here, not all; method: immunoSEQ multiplex PCR. Here the sample spans roughly 10,000 clones, about 60% being singletons. The sample consisted of cells from a culture (not recorded whether cultured in vitro). The receptors stem from a human donor with melanoma.

Remarks on this clone: The junction differs from germline at one of its ends, possibly a read error. The rearrangement uses TRBV7-6 and TRBJ2-3; 10 bases fit TRBD1. CDR3 size: 17 residues. The germline V gene has CDR1 SGHVS and CDR2 FNYEAQ. The CDR3 DNA follows: TGTGCCAGCAGCTCACGGGACAGGGGTGTCCGCACGGATACGCAGTATTTT. It is translated as CASSSRDRGVRTDTQYF.

The rearrangement joins TRBV5-6 to TRBJ1-1; no clear D gene. Trimming took 1 base from V and 4 from J, leaving 11 bases between them. Germline V lookup: CDR1 SGHDT, CDR2 YYEEEE. The CDR3 runs 14 residues. The CDR3 DNA reads as TGTGCCAGCAGCTTGTATCGGGGAGTCACTGAAGCTTTCTTT. Amino acid sequence: CASSLYRGVTEAFF.

The chain carries TRBV7-6 and TRBJ2-1; the D gene is possibly TRBD1 (6 bases). Trimming cost V 4 bases and J 6 bases, with 22 bases left between them. CDR3 length: 17 amino acids. CDR1 is SGHVS, CDR2 FNYEAQ, per germline. The chain's CDR3 is CASSSPLDVDRPNEQFF. Here the CDR3 DNA reads TGTGCCAGCAGCTCCCCCCTGGATGTAGACAGGCCCAATGAGCAGTTCTTC.

DNA for the CDR3: TGCAGCGTACAGGGGGGGAGCTATGGCTACACCTTC. Amino acid sequence: CSVQGGSYGYTF. This chain joins TRBV29-1 and TRBJ1-2, with TRBD1 matching 8 bases. The V gene end was trimmed by 6 bases and the J gene end by 4 bases; junction bases not matched to a gene: 4. Germline CDR1 and CDR2: SQVTM and ANQGSEA. The CDR3 length is 12 residues.

The J gene is TRBJ1-3, the V gene TRBV23-1; D is undetermined. TRBV23-1 is given ORF status, its function remaining uncertain. The CDR3 has 17 residues. V was pared by 5 bases and J by 0 bases, with 17 bases between. In nucleotides, the CDR3 is TGCGCCAGCAGTACTAAAACAAAGGGAGGCTCTGGAAACACCATATATTTT. Translated, it gives CASSTKTKGGSGNTIYF.

The chain couples TRBV10-3 to TRBJ2-7, with D perhaps TRBD1 (6 bases). CDR3 length equals 14 residues. The V and J ends lost 2 bases and 6 bases respectively, with 14 bases between them. From germline, CDR1 is ENHRY and CDR2 SYGVKD. The DNA for the CDR3 is TGTGCCATCAGTGAGCAGGGGACCTTTCCCGAGCAGTACTTC. Amino acid sequence: CAISEQGTFPEQYF.

The gene calls are TRBV11-2 and TRBJ2-5; 7 bases map to TRBD2. V was clipped by 4 bases and J by 5 bases; unmatched bases: 10. Germline V gives CDR1 SGHAT, CDR2 FQNNGV. This CDR3 comprises 15 residues. The CDR3 nucleotides are TGTGCCAGCAGCTCCCGGACTAGTCTGTGGGAGACCCAGTACTTC. This gives the protein CASSSRTSLWETQYF.

V gene TRBV18 combines with J gene TRBJ2-3; no reliable D call. V was pared by 1 base and J by 3 bases, with 20 bases between. Germline V CDR1 and CDR2: KGHSH, LQKENI. The CDR3 spans 18 residues. The CDR3 region is CASSPRLVYHQWTDTQYF. CDR3 DNA sequence: TGTGCCAGCTCACCACGACTCGTCTACCACCAATGGACAGATACGCAGTATTTT. Filled out from reference TRBV18 and TRBJ2-3, the complete variable domain reads NAGVMQNPRHLVRRRGQEARLRCSPMKGHSHVYWYRQLPEEGLKFMVYLQKENIIDESGMPKERFSAEFPKEGPSILRIQQVVRGDSAAYFCASSPRLVYHQWTDTQYFGPGTRLTVL.

The chain combines TRBV5-1 with TRBJ1-1; 10 positions agree with TRBD1. The J segment lost 10 bases and the V segment lost 0 bases, leaving 9 bases of the junction unmatched. The CDR3 has 15 amino acids. Germline V gives CDR1 SGHRS, CDR2 YFSETQ. CDR3 DNA: TGCGCCAGCAGCTTGGCCCTTGGACAGGGGGGCCCAGCTTTCTTT. It encodes CASSLALGQGGPAFF.

This chain connects TRBV19 to TRBJ2-2; TRBD2 matches at 8 bases. Germline CDR1 is LNHDA and CDR2 is SQIVND (reference sequence). V was clipped by 4 bases and J by 4 bases; unmatched bases: 8. The CDR3 is 16 residues long. DNA for the CDR3: TGTGCCAGTAGTACACGGGGGGGGTCGGGCACCGGGGAGCTGTTTTTT. Translation: CASSTRGGSGTGELFF.